The clone carrying this T cell receptor (beta chain) has just one count. The antigen remains undetermined. These data originate in a study of graft-versus-host responses after intestinal transplantation. Study-wide context: Induction with anti-thymocyte globulin, then tacrolimus and steroids for around three years, was given to all recipients. Study observations and caveats: Recipient bone marrow held GvH clones, some seen earlier in ileum or blood. Subjects displaying graft-donor T cell macrochimerism possessed elevated graft-versus-host to host-versus-graft clonal ratios inside allografts. Early post-transplant declines in HvG were associated with peak levels of circulating GvH clones.

Here immunoSEQ multiplex PCR was the method, and the copy in TCRdb shows in-frame clones only, minus some. Of 70,000 to 95,000 clones in the sample, roughly 91% were seen once. This specimen was unstimulated CD8+ T cells sorted from spleen or lymph node cells, taken before transplant. The clonotype was recovered from a human donor who was the organ donor for an intestinal transplant.

CDR3 amino acids: CASNWRGAWGYTF. DNA of the CDR3: TGTGCCAGTAATTGGCGGGGCGCGTGGGGCTACACCTTC. The chain is built from TRBV19 and TRBJ1-2, with D possibly matching TRBD1 (5 bases). V lost 7 bases to trimming and J lost 8 bases, with 17 bases between them. CDR1 is LNHDA and CDR2 is SQIVND in the germline V gene (reference sequence). This CDR3 is 13 amino acids long.